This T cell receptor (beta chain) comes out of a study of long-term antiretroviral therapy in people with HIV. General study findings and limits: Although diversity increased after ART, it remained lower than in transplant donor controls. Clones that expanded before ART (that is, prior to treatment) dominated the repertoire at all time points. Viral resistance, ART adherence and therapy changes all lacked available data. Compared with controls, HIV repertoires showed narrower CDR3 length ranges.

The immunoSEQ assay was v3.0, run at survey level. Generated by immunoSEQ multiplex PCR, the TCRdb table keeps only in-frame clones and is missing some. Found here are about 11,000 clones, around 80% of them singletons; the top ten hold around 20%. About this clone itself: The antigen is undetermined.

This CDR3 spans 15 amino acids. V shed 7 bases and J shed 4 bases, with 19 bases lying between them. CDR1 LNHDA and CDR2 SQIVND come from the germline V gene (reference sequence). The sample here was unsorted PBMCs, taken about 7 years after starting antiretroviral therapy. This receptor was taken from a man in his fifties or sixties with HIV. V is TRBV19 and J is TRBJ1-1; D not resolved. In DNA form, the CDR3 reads TGTGCCAGTATGCAGGATGTCGAATCAGGCACTGAAGCTTTCTTT. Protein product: CASMQDVESGTEAFF. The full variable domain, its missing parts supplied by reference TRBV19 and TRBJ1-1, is DGGITQSPKYLFRKEGQNVTLSCEQNLNHDAMYWYRQDPGQGLRLIYYSQIVNDFQKGDIAEGYSVSREKKESFPLTVTSAQKNPTAFYLCASMQDVESGTEAFFGQGTRLTVV.